Below, 16 T cell receptor beta chains from the same sample are listed, as sequenced in a study of T cell responses to AZD1222 COVID-19 vaccine. Method: immunoSEQ multiplex PCR; TCRdb's copy keeps in-frame clones and lacks some. The sample holds about 180,000 clones, 88% seen once. The sequenced sample was peripheral blood, obtained on day 0 of AZD1222 vaccination. The receptors were gathered from an adult in good health.

This clone was picked up a small number of times. This chain links TRBV6-1 with TRBJ1-2; no clear D. Trimming cost V 3 bases and J 4 bases, with 15 bases left between them. Germline CDR1 MNHNS, CDR2 SASEGT. The CDR3 runs 15 residues. The CDR3 loop reads CASSERFDRSYGYTF. The DNA for the CDR3 is TGTGCCAGCAGTGAGCGTTTTGACCGCTCCTATGGCTACACCTTC.

V usage is TRBV15 and J usage is TRBJ2-1, with 7 bases fitting TRBD2. The CDR3 has 15 amino acids. Germline trimming cut 3 bases from V and 4 bases from J; bases unmatched to any gene: 6. Per germline, CDR1 LNHNV and CDR2 YYDKDF (reference sequence). CDR3 DNA sequence: TGTGCCACCAGCAGGTCCCTAGCGGCGTACAATGAGCAGTTCTTC. Protein sequence: CATSRSLAAYNEQFF.

The J gene is TRBJ2-1, the V gene TRBV7-2; D possibly corresponds to TRBD2 (7 bases). V was trimmed by 6 bases and J by 10 bases, leaving 31 bases between them. This CDR3 is built from 18 residues. CDR1 and CDR2 from the germline V gene are SGHTA and FQGNSA. CDR3 DNA sequence: TGTGCCAGCAGATCCTTCCCCCTCATGGGGAGGGGGGAGGGGGAGCAGTTCTTC. This sequence encodes CASRSFPLMGRGEGEQFF.

The V and J genes are TRBV6-4 and TRBJ1-2; D is undetermined. The germline V and J ends were trimmed by 3 bases and 7 bases, with 12 bases remaining between them. The germline CDR1 and CDR2 sequences are MRHNA and SNTAGT. The CDR3 has 13 residues. In DNA, the CDR3 is TGTGCCAGCAGTGAAAACCCACTGGGTGGCTACACCTTC. Its protein product is CASSENPLGGYTF.

The V and J genes are TRBV7-9 and TRBJ2-1; the D gene is possibly TRBD2 (5 bases). The CDR3 covers 15 residues. The V and J ends lost 3 bases and 4 bases respectively, with 13 bases between them. Germline CDR1 reads SEHNR; CDR2 reads FQNEAQ (reference sequence). The CDR3 region has the DNA TGTGCCAGCAGCTTCCCAAAACGAGGGTACAATGAGCAGTTCTTC. It translates to CASSFPKRGYNEQFF.

The chain uses TRBV7-9 and TRBJ2-5; possible D gene TRBD2, 7 bases. This CDR3 region has 14 residues. With 0 bases removed from V and 4 bases from J, the gap between germline ends came to 9 bases. Germline CDR1 is SEHNR and CDR2 is FQNEAQ (reference sequence). This CDR3 reads CASSLAGGLETQYF. In DNA, the CDR3 is TGTGCCAGCAGCTTAGCGGGGGGGCTAGAGACCCAGTACTTC.

The genes are TRBV28 and TRBJ1-1, with 8 positions matching TRBD1. J was trimmed by 1 base and V by 5 bases; bases with no gene match: 6. The CDR3 contains 15 residues. Germline V gives CDR1 MDHEN, CDR2 SYDVKM. The CDR3 DNA sequence: TGTGCCAGCAGTCAGGAAGGACAGGGGAACACTGAAGCTTTCTTT. This gives the protein CASSQEGQGNTEAFF.

This clone was picked up one time. V gene TRBV25-1 combines with J gene TRBJ1-2, with D possibly being TRBD1 (5 bases). Trimming removed 4 bases from V and 9 bases from J, with 18 bases in between. The CDR3 loop spans 14 amino acids. CDR1 and CDR2 from the germline V gene are MGHDK and SYGVNS. CDR3 bases: TGTGCCAGCAGTGCTCGACAGAGGTCTGGTAGCTACACCTTC. Amino acids: CASSARQRSGSYTF.

The chain links TRBV30 to TRBJ2-7; D perhaps matches TRBD1 (6 bases). The V gene lost 3 bases and the J gene lost 6 bases, with 12 bases spanning the gap. The length of the CDR3 is 12 residues. Germline CDR1 reads GTSNPN; CDR2 reads SVGIG (reference sequence). The CDR3 nucleotides are TGTGCCTGGAGCCGGACAGCCAGCGAGCAGTACTTC. It specifies CAWSRTASEQYF.

This chain links TRBV13 with TRBJ2-7; tentative D call: TRBD2 (5 bases). The CDR3 runs 17 residues. The V and J ends lost 3 bases and 3 bases respectively, with 21 bases between them. Germline lookup yields CDR1 PRHDT and CDR2 FYEKMQ (reference sequence). The CDR3 sequence is CASSFPSTSHPLYEQYF. The CDR3, as DNA: TGTGCCAGCAGCTTCCCCTCCACTAGTCACCCCCTCTACGAGCAGTACTTC.

The genes are TRBV7-3 and TRBJ2-7; 7 nucleotides agree with TRBD2. Germline assignment: CDR1 SGHTA and CDR2 FQGTGA. J was trimmed by 3 bases and V by 4 bases; bases with no gene match: 6. The length of the CDR3 is 14 residues. CDR3 in amino acids: CASSSQGGGYEQYF. The DNA of the CDR3 is TGTGCCAGCAGCTCCCAAGGCGGGGGCTACGAGCAGTACTTC.

The chain carries TRBV24-1 and TRBJ1-2, with D perhaps TRBD1 (5 bases). V was clipped by 0 bases and J by 0 bases, with 16 bases between them. This CDR3 spans 18 amino acids. CDR1 is KGHDR, CDR2 SFDVKD, per germline. CDR3 residues: CATSDLQWGRNANYGYTF. CDR3 sequence (DNA): TGTGCCACCAGTGATTTGCAATGGGGCAGAAACGCTAACTATGGCTACACCTTC.

The rearrangement joins TRBV3-1 (or the pseudogene TRBV3-2) to TRBJ1-5, with TRBD1 identical over 7 bases. Trimming cost V 4 bases and J 4 bases; bases outside gene matches: 4. The CDR3 length is 14 residues. Per the germline V gene, CDR1 is LGHDT and CDR2 is YNNKEL (reference sequence). The CDR3 sequence is CASSPDRENQPQHF. The CDR3 DNA sequence: TGTGCCAGCAGCCCCGACAGGGAGAATCAGCCCCAGCATTTT.

In this sample, this clone turned up once. V and J are TRBV6-5 and TRBJ1-6, with D maybe TRBD1 (6 bases). Germline V gene data show CDR1 as MNHEY and CDR2 as SVGAGI. The CDR3 totals 14 residues. V was clipped by 0 bases and J by 7 bases, with 7 bases between them. CDR3 in DNA: TGTGCCAGCAGTTACTCACAGGGCAATTCACCCCTCCACTTT. This sequence encodes CASSYSQGNSPLHF.

V usage is TRBV9 and J usage is TRBJ2-1, with D uncertain. Looked up from germline, CDR1 is SGDLS and CDR2 is YYNGEE. This CDR3 is built from 16 residues. Trimming stripped 0 bases from V and 0 bases from J, with 10 bases between. The CDR3 sequence: CASSVGGASSYNEQFF. The CDR3 region has the DNA TGTGCCAGCAGCGTAGGCGGTGCGAGCTCCTACAATGAGCAGTTCTTC.

V is TRBV6-5 and J is TRBJ2-7; D unclear. The CDR3 spans 15 residues. Germline lookup yields CDR1 MNHEY and CDR2 SVGAGI. V shed 4 bases and J shed 1 base, with 14 bases lying between them. The CDR3, as DNA: TGTGCCAGCAGTTGGGTTAAATCTGGGTCCTACGAGCAGTACTTC. It encodes CASSWVKSGSYEQYF.